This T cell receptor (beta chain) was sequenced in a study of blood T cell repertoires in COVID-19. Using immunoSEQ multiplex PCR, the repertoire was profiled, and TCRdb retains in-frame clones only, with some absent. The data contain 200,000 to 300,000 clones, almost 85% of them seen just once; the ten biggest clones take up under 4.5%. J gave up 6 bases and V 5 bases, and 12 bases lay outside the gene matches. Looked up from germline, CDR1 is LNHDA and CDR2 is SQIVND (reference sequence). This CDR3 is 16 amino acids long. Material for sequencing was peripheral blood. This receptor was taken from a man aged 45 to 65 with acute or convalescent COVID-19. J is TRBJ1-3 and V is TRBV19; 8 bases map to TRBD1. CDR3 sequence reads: CASSLYRGYEENTIYF. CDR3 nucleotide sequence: TGTGCCAGTAGTCTCTACAGGGGGTATGAAGAAAACACCATATATTTT.